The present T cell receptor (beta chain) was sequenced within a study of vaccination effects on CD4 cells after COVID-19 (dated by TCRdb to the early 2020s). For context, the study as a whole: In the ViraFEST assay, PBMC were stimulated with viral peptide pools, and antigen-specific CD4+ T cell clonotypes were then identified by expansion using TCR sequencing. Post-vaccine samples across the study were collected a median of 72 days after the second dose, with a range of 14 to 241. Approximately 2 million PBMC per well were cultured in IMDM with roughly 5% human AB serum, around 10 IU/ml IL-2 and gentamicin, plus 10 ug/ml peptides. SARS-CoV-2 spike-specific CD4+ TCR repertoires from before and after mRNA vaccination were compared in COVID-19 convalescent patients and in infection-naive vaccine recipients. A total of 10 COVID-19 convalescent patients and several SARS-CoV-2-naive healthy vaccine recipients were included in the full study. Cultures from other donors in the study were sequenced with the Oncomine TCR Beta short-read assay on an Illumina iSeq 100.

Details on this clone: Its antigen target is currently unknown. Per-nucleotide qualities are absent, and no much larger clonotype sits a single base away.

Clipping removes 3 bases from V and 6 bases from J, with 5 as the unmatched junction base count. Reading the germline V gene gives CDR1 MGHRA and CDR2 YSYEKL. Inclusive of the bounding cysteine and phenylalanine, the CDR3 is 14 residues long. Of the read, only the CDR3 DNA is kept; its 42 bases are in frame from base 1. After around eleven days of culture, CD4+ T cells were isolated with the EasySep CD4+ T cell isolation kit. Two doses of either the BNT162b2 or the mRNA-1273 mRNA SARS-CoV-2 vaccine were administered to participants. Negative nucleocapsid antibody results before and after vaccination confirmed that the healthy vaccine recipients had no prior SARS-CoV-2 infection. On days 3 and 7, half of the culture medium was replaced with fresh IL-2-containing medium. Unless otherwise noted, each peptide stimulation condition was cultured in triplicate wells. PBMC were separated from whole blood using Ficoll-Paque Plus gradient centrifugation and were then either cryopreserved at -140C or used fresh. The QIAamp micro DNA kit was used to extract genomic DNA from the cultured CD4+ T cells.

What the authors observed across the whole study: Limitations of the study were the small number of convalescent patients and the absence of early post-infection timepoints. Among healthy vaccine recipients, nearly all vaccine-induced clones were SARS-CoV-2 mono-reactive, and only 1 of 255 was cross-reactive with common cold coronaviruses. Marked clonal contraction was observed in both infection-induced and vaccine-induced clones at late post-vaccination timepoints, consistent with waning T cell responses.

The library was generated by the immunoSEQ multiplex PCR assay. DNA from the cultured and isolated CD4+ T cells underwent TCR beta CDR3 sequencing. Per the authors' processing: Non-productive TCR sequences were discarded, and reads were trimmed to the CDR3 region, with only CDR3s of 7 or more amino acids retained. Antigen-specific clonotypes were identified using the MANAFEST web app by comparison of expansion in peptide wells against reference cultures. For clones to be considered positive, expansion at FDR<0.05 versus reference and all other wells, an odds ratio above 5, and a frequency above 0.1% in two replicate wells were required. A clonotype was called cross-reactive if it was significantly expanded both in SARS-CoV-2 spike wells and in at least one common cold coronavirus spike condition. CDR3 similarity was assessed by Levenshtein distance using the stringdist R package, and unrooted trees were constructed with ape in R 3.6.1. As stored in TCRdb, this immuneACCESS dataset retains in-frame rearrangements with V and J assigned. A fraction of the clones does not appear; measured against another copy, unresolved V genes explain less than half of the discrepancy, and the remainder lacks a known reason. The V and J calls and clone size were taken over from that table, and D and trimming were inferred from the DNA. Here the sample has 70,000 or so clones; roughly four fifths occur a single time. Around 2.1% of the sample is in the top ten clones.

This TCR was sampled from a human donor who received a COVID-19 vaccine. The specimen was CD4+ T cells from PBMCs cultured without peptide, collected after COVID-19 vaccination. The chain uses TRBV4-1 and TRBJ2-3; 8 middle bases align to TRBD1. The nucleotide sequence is TGCGCCAGCAGCCATAATCGGGACAGGGATACGCAGTATTTT. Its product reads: CASSHNRDRDTQYF.